These T cell receptor beta chains were read from a single sample in a study of T-cell reconstitution after alpha-beta-depleted transplantation in children. Using its own MiXCR run on the PCR reads, TCRdb lists one record per CDR3 protein. The top ten hold 4.5% to 7% of the sample, which has 440,000 or so distinct CDR3 sequences, 11% seen once. The sample here was PBMCs from the stem cell graft donor, taken from the stem cell graft. The receptor source for this set is a human donor who donated a stem cell graft to a child with acute myeloid leukemia. Each CDR3 is given with its conserved first and last residue. A D gene is named only where the DNA matches it firmly. The listing skips clone size in some rows; elsewhere it reads once, few, many or a size class.

d_call: TRBD1
j_call: TRBJ2-2
v_call: TRBV5-1
clone_size: few
cdr3_aa: CASRTGQTDTGELFF
cdr3_nt: TGCGCCAGCAGAACGGGACAGACAGACACCGGGGAGCTGTTTTTT

d_call: TRBD1
j_call: TRBJ1-5
v_call: TRBV27
clone_size: -
cdr3_aa: CASSTGTGASSNQPQHF
cdr3_nt: TGTGCCAGCAGTACCGGGACAGGGGCGTCGAGCAATCAGCCCCAGCATTTT

d_call: -
j_call: TRBJ2-1
v_call: TRBV15
clone_size: few
cdr3_aa: CATSQDTLDEQFF
cdr3_nt: TGTGCCACCAGCCAAGATACCCTGGATGAGCAGTTCTTC

d_call: -
j_call: TRBJ1-5
v_call: TRBV15
clone_size: -
cdr3_aa: CATSRDRGSNQPQHF
cdr3_nt: TGTGCCACCAGCAGAGACAGGGGAAGCAATCAGCCCCAGCATTTT

d_call: TRBD1
j_call: TRBJ2-7
v_call: TRBV6-5
clone_size: few
cdr3_aa: CASSYSSDRAAYEQYF
cdr3_nt: TGTGCCAGCAGTTACTCGAGCGACAGGGCTGCCTACGAGCAGTACTTC

d_call: TRBD1
j_call: TRBJ2-7
v_call: TRBV9
clone_size: few
cdr3_aa: CASSVDTGGVDEQYF
cdr3_nt: TGTGCCAGCAGCGTAGATACAGGGGGCGTGGACGAGCAGTACTTC

d_call: -
j_call: TRBJ1-2
v_call: TRBV12-3/TRBV12-4
clone_size: -
cdr3_aa: CASSSGHGFRTF
cdr3_nt: TGTGCCAGCAGTTCGGGACACGGATTCCGCACCTTC

d_call: -
j_call: TRBJ2-1
v_call: TRBV10-2
clone_size: -
cdr3_aa: CASSAFRNEQFF
cdr3_nt: TGCGCCAGCAGTGCCTTTAGGAATGAGCAGTTCTTC

d_call: -
j_call: TRBJ1-4
v_call: TRBV7-9
clone_size: few
cdr3_aa: CASSPTIWDTSNEKLFF
cdr3_nt: TGTGCCAGCAGCCCTACGATTTGGGACACTAGTAATGAAAAACTGTTTTTT

d_call: -
j_call: TRBJ1-1
v_call: TRBV5-1
clone_size: many
cdr3_aa: CASTLEGSRTEAFF
cdr3_nt: TGCGCCAGCACCCTGGAAGGGTCGAGGACTGAAGCTTTCTTT

d_call: -
j_call: TRBJ2-1
v_call: TRBV7-3
clone_size: few
cdr3_aa: CASSIDGSSYNEQFF
cdr3_nt: TGTGCCAGCAGCATTGACGGTAGCTCCTACAATGAGCAGTTCTTC

d_call: -
j_call: TRBJ2-1
v_call: TRBV5-1
clone_size: many
cdr3_aa: CASSVAGLNYNEQFF
cdr3_nt: TGCGCCAGCAGCGTAGCAGGGCTAAATTACAATGAGCAGTTCTTC

d_call: TRBD1
j_call: TRBJ1-4
v_call: TRBV5-1
clone_size: few
cdr3_aa: CASSILQGGTNEKLFF
cdr3_nt: TGCGCCAGCAGCATACTACAGGGGGGAACTAATGAAAAACTGTTTTTT

d_call: -
j_call: TRBJ1-5
v_call: TRBV20-1
clone_size: few
cdr3_aa: CSAGDSNQPQHF
cdr3_nt: TGCAGTGCTGGGGATAGCAATCAGCCCCAGCATTTT

d_call: TRBD2
j_call: TRBJ2-1
v_call: TRBV9
clone_size: few
cdr3_aa: CASSVDGGAHNEQFF
cdr3_nt: TGTGCCAGCAGCGTAGACGGGGGGGCCCACAATGAGCAGTTCTTC

d_call: -
j_call: TRBJ1-2
v_call: TRBV24-1
clone_size: -
cdr3_aa: CATSEDSPALSNYGYTF
cdr3_nt: TGTGCCACCAGTGAAGACAGTCCAGCGCTTTCTAACTATGGCTACACCTTC

d_call: -
j_call: TRBJ2-7
v_call: TRBV6-1
clone_size: -
cdr3_aa: CASSDISVTYEQYF
cdr3_nt: TGTGCCAGCAGTGATATTAGCGTCACCTACGAGCAGTACTTC

d_call: -
j_call: TRBJ2-3
v_call: TRBV6-1
clone_size: many
cdr3_aa: CASRKRDSFPDTQYF
cdr3_nt: TGTGCCAGCAGGAAGAGGGACTCATTTCCAGATACGCAGTATTTT

d_call: -
j_call: TRBJ1-1
v_call: TRBV25-1
clone_size: many
cdr3_aa: CASIFRFEAFF
cdr3_nt: TGTGCCAGCATTTTTCGGTTTGAAGCTTTCTTT

d_call: TRBD1
j_call: TRBJ1-6
v_call: TRBV7-6
clone_size: -
cdr3_aa: CASSKGQGAGSPLHF
cdr3_nt: TGTGCCAGCAGCAAAGGACAGGGGGCGGGTTCACCCCTCCACTTT

d_call: -
j_call: TRBJ2-7
v_call: TRBV7-9
clone_size: -
cdr3_aa: CASSLDGRQYEQYF
cdr3_nt: TGTGCCAGCAGCTTAGACGGGAGACAATACGAGCAGTACTTC

d_call: -
j_call: TRBJ1-1
v_call: TRBV3-1
clone_size: many
cdr3_aa: CASSPQMGAAEAFF
cdr3_nt: TGTGCCAGCAGCCCCCAGATGGGGGCAGCTGAAGCTTTCTTT

d_call: -
j_call: TRBJ2-5
v_call: TRBV15
clone_size: few
cdr3_aa: CATSRELVLGETQYF
cdr3_nt: TGTGCCACCAGCAGAGAATTGGTCCTCGGGGAGACCCAGTACTTC

d_call: -
j_call: TRBJ2-1
v_call: TRBV12-3/TRBV12-4
clone_size: -
cdr3_aa: CASSTTPAPDSNEQFF
cdr3_nt: TGTGCCAGCAGTACAACTCCGGCCCCAGACTCCAATGAGCAGTTCTTC

d_call: -
j_call: TRBJ2-1
v_call: TRBV27
clone_size: few
cdr3_aa: CASSLSFRGIDEQFF
cdr3_nt: TGTGCCAGCAGTTTATCTTTTCGGGGGATCGATGAGCAGTTCTTC

d_call: TRBD2
j_call: TRBJ2-3
v_call: TRBV7-6
clone_size: many
cdr3_aa: CASSSRGTSLGTDTQYF
cdr3_nt: TGTGCCAGCAGCTCCAGAGGGACTAGCTTGGGCACAGATACGCAGTATTTT

d_call: TRBD1
j_call: TRBJ2-3
v_call: TRBV5-1
clone_size: few
cdr3_aa: CASRTGQGIVSSTDTQYF
cdr3_nt: TGCGCCAGCAGAACGGGACAGGGGATTGTTTCTAGCACAGATACGCAGTATTTT

d_call: -
j_call: TRBJ1-1
v_call: TRBV29-1
clone_size: few
cdr3_aa: CSVGGGGDTEAFF
cdr3_nt: TGCAGCGTTGGGGGGGGAGGGGACACTGAAGCTTTCTTT

d_call: TRBD1
j_call: TRBJ1-4
v_call: TRBV7-9
clone_size: -
cdr3_aa: CASSLAPDREREKLFF
cdr3_nt: TGTGCCAGCAGCTTAGCCCCGGACAGGGAAAGGGAAAAACTGTTTTTT

d_call: TRBD2
j_call: TRBJ2-4
v_call: TRBV6-4
clone_size: many
cdr3_aa: CASSTSQRGTRWAKNIQYF
cdr3_nt: TGTGCCAGCAGTACCTCCCAGCGGGGGACCCGGTGGGCCAAAAACATTCAGTACTTC

d_call: TRBD2
j_call: TRBJ2-7
v_call: TRBV4-2
clone_size: -
cdr3_aa: CASSPGEREKDEQYF
cdr3_nt: TGTGCCAGCAGCCCCGGGGAGCGGGAGAAGGACGAGCAGTACTTC

d_call: -
j_call: TRBJ1-1
v_call: TRBV5-5
clone_size: few
cdr3_aa: CASSLRDTNTEAFF
cdr3_nt: TGTGCCAGCAGCTTGCGGGACACGAACACTGAAGCTTTCTTT

d_call: -
j_call: TRBJ2-7
v_call: TRBV20-1
clone_size: few
cdr3_aa: CSSTRGWGDEQYF
cdr3_nt: TGCAGCTCCACCCGCGGCTGGGGCGACGAGCAGTACTTC

d_call: -
j_call: TRBJ2-7
v_call: TRBV2
clone_size: -
cdr3_aa: CASSVGDGALEQYF
cdr3_nt: TGTGCCAGCAGTGTTGGGGACGGGGCCCTCGAGCAGTACTTC

d_call: -
j_call: TRBJ2-1
v_call: TRBV5-1
clone_size: -
cdr3_aa: CASRGFQGKDEQFF
cdr3_nt: TGCGCCAGCAGGGGATTCCAGGGTAAGGATGAGCAGTTCTTC

d_call: -
j_call: TRBJ1-1
v_call: TRBV20-1
clone_size: few
cdr3_aa: CSARDGMTEAFF
cdr3_nt: TGCAGTGCTAGGGATGGAATGACTGAAGCTTTCTTT

d_call: TRBD1
j_call: TRBJ1-5
v_call: TRBV9
clone_size: few
cdr3_aa: CASSRGGQGDQPQHF
cdr3_nt: TGTGCCAGCAGCCGAGGGGGACAGGGAGATCAGCCCCAGCATTTT

d_call: -
j_call: TRBJ2-7
v_call: TRBV12-3/TRBV12-4
clone_size: many
cdr3_aa: CASSSRGQVPSSYEQYF
cdr3_nt: TGTGCCAGCAGTTCCCGGGGGCAGGTCCCTAGCTCCTACGAGCAGTACTTC

d_call: TRBD1
j_call: TRBJ2-1
v_call: TRBV20-1
clone_size: few
cdr3_aa: CSASDRDRVLNEQFF
cdr3_nt: TGCAGTGCTAGCGACCGGGACAGGGTGCTGAATGAGCAGTTCTTC

d_call: -
j_call: TRBJ2-5
v_call: TRBV25-1
clone_size: -
cdr3_aa: CASSESGGGARETQYF
cdr3_nt: TGTGCCAGCAGTGAATCTGGTGGGGGGGCTCGGGAGACCCAGTACTTC

d_call: TRBD2
j_call: TRBJ2-1
v_call: TRBV27
clone_size: few
cdr3_aa: CASSFRGGAYNEQFF
cdr3_nt: TGTGCCAGCAGTTTTCGCGGGGGGGCCTACAATGAGCAGTTCTTC

d_call: -
j_call: TRBJ2-7
v_call: TRBV7-2
clone_size: few
cdr3_aa: CASSPGQHYEQYF
cdr3_nt: TGTGCCAGCAGCCCCGGACAGCACTACGAGCAGTACTTC

d_call: TRBD1
j_call: TRBJ2-2
v_call: TRBV3-1
clone_size: few
cdr3_aa: CASSQLHRGLNTGELFF
cdr3_nt: TGTGCCAGCAGCCAACTCCACAGGGGGCTGAACACCGGGGAGCTGTTTTTT

d_call: TRBD2
j_call: TRBJ2-1
v_call: TRBV20-1
clone_size: few
cdr3_aa: CSAPLAGVYNEQFF
cdr3_nt: TGCAGTGCCCCCTTAGCGGGAGTATACAATGAGCAGTTCTTC

d_call: -
j_call: TRBJ1-2
v_call: TRBV9
clone_size: -
cdr3_aa: CASSAEPGTYGYTF
cdr3_nt: TGTGCCAGCAGCGCCGAGCCAGGGACCTATGGCTACACCTTC

d_call: -
j_call: TRBJ1-3
v_call: TRBV7-9
clone_size: many
cdr3_aa: CASSLDWDVSGNTIYF
cdr3_nt: TGTGCCAGCAGCTTAGACTGGGACGTCTCTGGAAACACCATATATTTT

d_call: TRBD2
j_call: TRBJ2-5
v_call: TRBV6-2/TRBV6-3
clone_size: -
cdr3_aa: CATRRASGGADAETQYF
cdr3_nt: TGTGCCACCCGGCGGGCTAGCGGGGGGGCGGATGCGGAGACCCAGTACTTC

d_call: -
j_call: TRBJ2-7
v_call: TRBV4-2
clone_size: -
cdr3_aa: CAMSPGQFSCEQYF
cdr3_nt: TGTGCCATGAGCCCCGGACAGTTCTCCTGCGAGCAGTACTTC

d_call: TRBD2
j_call: TRBJ2-7
v_call: TRBV20-1
clone_size: -
cdr3_aa: CSAAGGGRDERYF
cdr3_nt: TGCAGTGCCGCGGGAGGGGGCAGGGACGAGCGGTACTTC

d_call: -
j_call: TRBJ2-3
v_call: TRBV29-1
clone_size: many
cdr3_aa: CSAIGVQGTDTQYF
cdr3_nt: TGCAGCGCAATCGGGGTACAGGGCACAGATACGCAGTATTTT

d_call: -
j_call: TRBJ1-1
v_call: TRBV15
clone_size: -
cdr3_aa: CATSRDEGLNTEAFF
cdr3_nt: TGTGCCACCAGCAGAGATGAGGGGTTGAACACTGAAGCTTTCTTT

d_call: TRBD1
j_call: TRBJ1-3
v_call: TRBV7-3
clone_size: few
cdr3_aa: CANPLQPRDRVVLLYLNTIYF
cdr3_nt: TGTGCCAACCCGCTACAACCCCGGGACAGGGTGGTTCTGCTCTACTTAAACACCATATATTTT

d_call: -
j_call: TRBJ1-2
v_call: TRBV6-1
clone_size: many
cdr3_aa: CASSPGGEAGYTF
cdr3_nt: TGTGCCAGCAGTCCCGGGGGGGAAGCGGGCTACACCTTC

d_call: TRBD2
j_call: TRBJ2-5
v_call: TRBV4-1
clone_size: few
cdr3_aa: CASSQIMTLAGESETQYF
cdr3_nt: TGCGCCAGCAGCCAAATCATGACACTAGCGGGGGAATCGGAGACCCAGTACTTC

d_call: TRBD1
j_call: TRBJ2-7
v_call: TRBV7-9
clone_size: many
cdr3_aa: CASSSQGPYEQYF
cdr3_nt: TGTGCCAGCAGCTCACAGGGGCCCTACGAGCAGTACTTC